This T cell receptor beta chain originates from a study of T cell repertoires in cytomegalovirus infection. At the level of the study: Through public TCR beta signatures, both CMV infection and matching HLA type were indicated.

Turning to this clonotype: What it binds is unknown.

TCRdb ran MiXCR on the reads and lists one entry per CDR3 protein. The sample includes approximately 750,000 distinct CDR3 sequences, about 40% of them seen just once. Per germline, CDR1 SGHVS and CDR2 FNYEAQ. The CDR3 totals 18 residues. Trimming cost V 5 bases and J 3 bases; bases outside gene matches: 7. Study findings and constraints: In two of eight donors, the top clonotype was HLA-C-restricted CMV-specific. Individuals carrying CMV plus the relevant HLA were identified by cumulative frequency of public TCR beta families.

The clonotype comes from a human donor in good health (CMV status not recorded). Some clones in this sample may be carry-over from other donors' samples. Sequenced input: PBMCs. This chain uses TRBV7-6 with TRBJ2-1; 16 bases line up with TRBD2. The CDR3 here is CASSPGLAGGGVYNEQFF. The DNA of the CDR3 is TGTGCCAGCAGCCCGGGACTAGCGGGAGGGGGGGTCTACAATGAGCAGTTCTTC.